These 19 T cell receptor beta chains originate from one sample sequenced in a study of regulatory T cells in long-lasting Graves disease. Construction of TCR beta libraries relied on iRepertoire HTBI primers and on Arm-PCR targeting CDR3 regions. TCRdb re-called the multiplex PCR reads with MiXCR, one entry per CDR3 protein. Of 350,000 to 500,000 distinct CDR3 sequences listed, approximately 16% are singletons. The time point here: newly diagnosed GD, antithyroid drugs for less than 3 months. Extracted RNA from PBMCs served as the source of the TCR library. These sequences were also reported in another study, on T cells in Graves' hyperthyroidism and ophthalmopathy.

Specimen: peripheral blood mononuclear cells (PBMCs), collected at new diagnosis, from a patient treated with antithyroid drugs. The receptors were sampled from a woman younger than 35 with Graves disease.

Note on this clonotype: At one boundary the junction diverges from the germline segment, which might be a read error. CDR3 residues: CPSSELATGELFF. The CDR3 region has the DNA TGTCCCAGCAGCGAACTGGCTACCGGGGAGCTGTTTTTT. The rearrangement uses TRBV27 and TRBJ2-2; D gene ambiguous. CDR1 and CDR2 from the germline V gene are MNHEY and SMNVEV (reference sequence). The CDR3 is 13 residues long.

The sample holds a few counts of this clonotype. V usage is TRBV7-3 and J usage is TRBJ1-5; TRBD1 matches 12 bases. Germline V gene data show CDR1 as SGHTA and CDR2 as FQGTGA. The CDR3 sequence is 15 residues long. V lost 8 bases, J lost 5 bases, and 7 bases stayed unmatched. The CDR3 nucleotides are TGTGCCAGCCGGCCGGGACAGGGGGCCGATCAGCCCCAGCATTTT. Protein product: CASRPGQGADQPQHF. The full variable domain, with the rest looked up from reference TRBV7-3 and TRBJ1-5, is GAGVSQTPSNKVTEKGKYVELRCDPISGHTALYWYRQSLGQGPEFLIYFQGTGAADDSGLPNDRFFAVRPEGSVSTLKIQRTERGDSAVYLCASRPGQGADQPQHFGDGTRLSIL.

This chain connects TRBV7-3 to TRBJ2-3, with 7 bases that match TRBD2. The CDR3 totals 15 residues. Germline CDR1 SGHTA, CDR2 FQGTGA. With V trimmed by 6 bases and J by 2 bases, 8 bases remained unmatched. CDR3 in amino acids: CASSPGLLSTDTQYF. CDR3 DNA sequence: TGTGCCAGCAGTCCGGGACTATTATCCACAGATACGCAGTATTTT.

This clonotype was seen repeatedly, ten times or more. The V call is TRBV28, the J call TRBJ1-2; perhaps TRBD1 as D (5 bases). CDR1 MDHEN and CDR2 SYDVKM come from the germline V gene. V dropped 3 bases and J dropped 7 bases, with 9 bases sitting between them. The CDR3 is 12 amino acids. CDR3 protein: CASSFGTGGYTF. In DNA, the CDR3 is TGTGCCAGCAGTTTCGGTACAGGTGGCTACACCTTC.

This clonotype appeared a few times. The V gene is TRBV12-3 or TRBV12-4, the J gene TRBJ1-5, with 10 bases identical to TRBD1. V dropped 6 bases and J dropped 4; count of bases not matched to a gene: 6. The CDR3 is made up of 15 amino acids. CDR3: CASRRGQGENQPQHF. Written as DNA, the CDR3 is TGTGCCAGCAGGCGTGGACAGGGGGAGAATCAGCCCCAGCATTTT.

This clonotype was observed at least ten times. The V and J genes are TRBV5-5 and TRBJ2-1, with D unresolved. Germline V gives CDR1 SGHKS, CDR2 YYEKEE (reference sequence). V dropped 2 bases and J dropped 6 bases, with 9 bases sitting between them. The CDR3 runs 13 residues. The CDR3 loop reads CASSLETLNEQFF. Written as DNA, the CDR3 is TGTGCCAGCAGCTTAGAGACCCTCAATGAGCAGTTCTTC. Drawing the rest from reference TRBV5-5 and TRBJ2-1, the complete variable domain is DAGVTQSPTHLIKTRGQQVTLRCSPISGHKSVSWYQQVLGQGPQFIFQYYEKEERGRGNFPDRFSARQFPNYSSELNVNALLLGDSALYLCASSLETLNEQFFGPGTRLTVL.

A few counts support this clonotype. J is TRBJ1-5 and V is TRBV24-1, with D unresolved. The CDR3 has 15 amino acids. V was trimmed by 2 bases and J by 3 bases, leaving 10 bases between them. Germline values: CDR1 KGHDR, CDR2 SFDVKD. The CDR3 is CATSDSGRNNQPQHF. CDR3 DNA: TGTGCCACCAGTGATTCCGGGAGGAACAATCAGCCCCAGCATTTT.

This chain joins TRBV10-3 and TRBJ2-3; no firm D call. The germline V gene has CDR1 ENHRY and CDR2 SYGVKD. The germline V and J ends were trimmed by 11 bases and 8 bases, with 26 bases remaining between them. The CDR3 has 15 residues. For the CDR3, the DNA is TGTGCCGTGGAAGGAGCAGTCGGCACACACTCTACGCAGTATTTT. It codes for CAVEGAVGTHSTQYF.

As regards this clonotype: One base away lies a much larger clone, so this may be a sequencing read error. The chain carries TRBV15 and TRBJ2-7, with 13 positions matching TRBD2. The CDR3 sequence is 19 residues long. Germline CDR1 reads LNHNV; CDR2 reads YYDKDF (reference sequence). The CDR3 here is CATSRYPPEGTSGTCEQCF. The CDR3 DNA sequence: TGTGCCACCAGCAGATACCCCCCGGAGGGGACTAGCGGGACGTGTGAGCAGTGCTTC.

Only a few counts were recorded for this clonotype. CDR3 nucleotide sequence: TGTGCCAGCAGCTTAGAGATCTATGGCTACACCTTC. It translates to CASSLEIYGYTF. V usage is TRBV7-9 and J usage is TRBJ1-2; D is uncertain. V lost 1 base to trimming and J lost 4 bases, with 4 bases between them. The CDR3 contains 12 residues. Germline CDR1 SEHNR, CDR2 FQNEAQ (reference sequence).

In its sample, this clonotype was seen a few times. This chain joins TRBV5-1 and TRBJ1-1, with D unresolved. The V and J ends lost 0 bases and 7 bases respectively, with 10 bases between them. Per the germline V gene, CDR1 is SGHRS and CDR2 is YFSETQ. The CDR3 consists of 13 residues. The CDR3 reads CASSLEPLLEAFF. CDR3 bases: TGCGCCAGCAGCTTGGAACCTCTACTTGAAGCTTTCTTT.

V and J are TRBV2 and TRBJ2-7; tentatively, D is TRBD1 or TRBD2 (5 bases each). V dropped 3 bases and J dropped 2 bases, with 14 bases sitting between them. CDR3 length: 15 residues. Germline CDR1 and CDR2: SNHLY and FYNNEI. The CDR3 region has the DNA TGTGCCAGCAGTGATCCCGGGGCCCCACCCTACGAGCAGTACTTC. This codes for CASSDPGAPPYEQYF.

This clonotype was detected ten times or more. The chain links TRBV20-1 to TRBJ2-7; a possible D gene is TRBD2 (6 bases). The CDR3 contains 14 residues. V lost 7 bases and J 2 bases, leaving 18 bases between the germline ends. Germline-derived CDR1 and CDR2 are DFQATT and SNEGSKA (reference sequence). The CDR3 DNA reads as TGCAGTGGAATAGACATGGGCGGGACCTACGAGCAGTACTTC. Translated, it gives CSGIDMGGTYEQYF.

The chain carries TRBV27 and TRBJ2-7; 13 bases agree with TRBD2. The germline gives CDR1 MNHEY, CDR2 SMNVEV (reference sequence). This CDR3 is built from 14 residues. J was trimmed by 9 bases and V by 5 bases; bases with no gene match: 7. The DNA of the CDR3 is TGTGCCAGCAGTCCAGGGACTAGCGGGATGATGCAGTACTTC. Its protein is CASSPGTSGMMQYF.

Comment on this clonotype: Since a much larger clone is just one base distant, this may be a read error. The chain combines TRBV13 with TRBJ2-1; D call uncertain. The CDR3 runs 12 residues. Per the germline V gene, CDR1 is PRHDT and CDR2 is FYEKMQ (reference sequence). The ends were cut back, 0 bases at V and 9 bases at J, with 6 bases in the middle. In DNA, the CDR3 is TGTGCCAGCAGCTTAGGAGCGAGTGAGCAGTTCTTC. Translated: CASSLGASEQFF.

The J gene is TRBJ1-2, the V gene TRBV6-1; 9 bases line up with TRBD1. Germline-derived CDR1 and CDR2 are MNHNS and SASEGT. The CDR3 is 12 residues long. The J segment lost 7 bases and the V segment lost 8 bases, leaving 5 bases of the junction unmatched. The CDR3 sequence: CASDGTGLGYTF. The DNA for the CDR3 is TGTGCCAGCGACGGGACAGGGCTTGGCTACACCTTC.

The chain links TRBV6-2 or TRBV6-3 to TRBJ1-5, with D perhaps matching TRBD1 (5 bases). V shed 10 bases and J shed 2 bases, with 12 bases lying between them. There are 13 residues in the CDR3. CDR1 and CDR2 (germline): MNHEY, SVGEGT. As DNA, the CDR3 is TGTGCCACCTACCCGGGGGGCAATCAGCCCCAGCATTTT. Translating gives CATYPGGNQPQHF.

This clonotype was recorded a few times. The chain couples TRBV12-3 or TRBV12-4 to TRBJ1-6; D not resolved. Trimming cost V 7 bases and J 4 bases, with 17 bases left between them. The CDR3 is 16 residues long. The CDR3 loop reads CASKLEGLAYNSPLHF. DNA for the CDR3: TGTGCCAGCAAATTGGAGGGCCTCGCTTATAATTCACCCCTCCACTTT.

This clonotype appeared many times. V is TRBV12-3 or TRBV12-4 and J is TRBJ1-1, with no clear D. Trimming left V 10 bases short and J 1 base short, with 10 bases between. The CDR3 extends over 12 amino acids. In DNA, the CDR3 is TGTGCCACAACTATACAGAACACTGAAGCTTTCTTT. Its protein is CATTIQNTEAFF.